The 11 T cell receptor beta chains given below trace back to one sample, sequenced in a study of immune cell composition in non-small cell lung cancer. Repertoires were generated with immunoSEQ multiplex PCR, while TCRdb's copy carries only in-frame clones and drops some. The sample shows about 2,100 clones, more than 65% of them seen only once. The sequencing input was lung tumor tissue. The receptors come from a human donor with non-small cell lung cancer.

The rearrangement uses TRBV4-3 and TRBJ1-4; no reliable D call. The CDR3 is 15 amino acids. V was trimmed by 0 bases and J by 6 bases, leaving 11 bases between them. The germline gives CDR1 LGHNA, CDR2 YSLEER. DNA of the CDR3: TGCGCCAGCAGCCAAGATACCAGTTATCATGAAAAACTGTTTTTT. Translating it yields CASSQDTSYHEKLFF.

The chain recombines TRBV23-1 with TRBJ2-2, with TRBD1 matching over 7 bases. TRBV23-1 is labeled an ORF, and its function is uncertain. This CDR3 comprises 14 residues. Germline trimming cut 0 bases from V and 8 bases from J; bases unmatched to any gene: 3. The CDR3 coding sequence is TGCGCCAGCAGTCAATCAAAGGGGGCGGGGGAGCTGTTTTTT. Its translation: CASSQSKGAGELFF.

The V call is TRBV19, the J call TRBJ2-1; 7 bases map to TRBD2. CDR3 length: 14 residues. V trimming: 6 bases; J trimming: 5 bases; junction bases outside the gene matches: 7. From germline, CDR1 is LNHDA and CDR2 SQIVND (reference sequence). The CDR3 DNA reads TGTGCCAGTAGGGTCGGGAGGTCCAACAATGAGCAGTTCTTC. This encodes CASRVGRSNNEQFF. The whole variable domain, filled in from reference TRBV19 and TRBJ2-1, reads DGGITQSPKYLFRKEGQNVTLSCEQNLNHDAMYWYRQDPGQGLRLIYYSQIVNDFQKGDIAEGYSVSREKKESFPLTVTSAQKNPTAFYLCASRVGRSNNEQFFGPGTRLTVL.

This rearrangement joins TRBV19 to TRBJ1-5; D call uncertain. CDR3 size: 15 residues. V lost 5 bases and J 6 bases, leaving 17 bases between the germline ends. Looked up from germline, CDR1 is LNHDA and CDR2 is SQIVND (reference sequence). The CDR3 is CASSSRGGYSQPQHF. DNA of the CDR3: TGTGCCAGTAGTTCGAGAGGAGGGTATAGTCAGCCCCAGCATTTT.

This clone appeared a single time. V is TRBV2 and J is TRBJ2-3; 7 bases are a match to TRBD2. The J segment lost 0 bases and the V segment lost 5 bases, leaving 5 bases of the junction unmatched. The CDR3 covers 15 residues. Germline assignment: CDR1 SNHLY and CDR2 FYNNEI. Here the CDR3 DNA reads TGTGCCAGCAGTATTGGGGGGGGGAGCACAGATACGCAGTATTTT. It translates to CASSIGGGSTDTQYF.

This clone was counted only a few times. The chain combines TRBV9 with TRBJ2-5, with D perhaps TRBD2 (6 bases). This CDR3 has 20 amino acids. Per germline, CDR1 SGDLS and CDR2 YYNGEE. The germline V and J ends were trimmed by 0 bases and 2 bases, with 26 bases remaining between them. The CDR3 region is CASSVATGVAGSLGQETQYF. The CDR3 DNA is TGTGCCAGCAGCGTAGCTACGGGGGTTGCAGGCTCCCTAGGGCAAGAGACCCAGTACTTC.

This rearrangement joins TRBV27 to TRBJ2-2, with a possible D match to TRBD1 (6 bases). The V and J ends lost 6 bases and 4 bases respectively, with 18 bases between them. Germline V gives CDR1 MNHEY, CDR2 SMNVEV (reference sequence). The CDR3 sequence is 16 residues long. The CDR3 DNA is TGTGCCAGCAGCCGCTTCCAGGGGTCGACCACCGGGGAGCTGTTTTTT. Translated, it gives CASSRFQGSTTGELFF.

The J gene is TRBJ1-3, the V gene TRBV9; 8 bases fit TRBD1. In germline, CDR1 is SGDLS, CDR2 YYNGEE. The CDR3 spans 15 residues. With V trimmed by 3 bases and J by 4 bases, 6 bases remained unmatched. The CDR3 DNA reads as TGTGCCAGCAGCGCTCAGGGGGCGTTCGGAAACACCATATATTTT. This gives the protein CASSAQGAFGNTIYF.

The sample holds a few counts of this clone. The chain has TRBV11-2 and TRBJ2-7, with D maybe TRBD2 (6 bases). V dropped 1 base and J dropped 0 bases, with 10 bases sitting between them. This CDR3 has 15 amino acids. Looked up from germline, CDR1 is SGHAT and CDR2 is FQNNGV. The CDR3 reads CASSLVAGSSYEQYV. DNA for the CDR3: TGTGCCAGCAGCTTAGTTGCGGGGAGCTCCTACGAGCAGTACGTC.

This chain's CDR3 is CASSPAADPSTDTQYF. CDR3 in DNA: TGTGCCAGCAGCCCAGCTGCGGATCCTAGCACAGATACGCAGTATTTT. The gene calls are TRBV9 and TRBJ2-3; D gene unclear. The CDR3 spans 16 residues. Germline V gene lookup returns CDR1 SGDLS and CDR2 YYNGEE. With 4 bases removed from V and 0 bases from J, the gap between germline ends came to 15 bases.

V gene TRBV7-7 combines with J gene TRBJ2-1, with 7 nucleotides matching TRBD2. CDR1 is SSHAT and CDR2 is FNYEAQ in the germline V gene (reference sequence). Trimming at V came to 5 bases and at J to 9 bases, leaving 7 bases not matched to a gene. This CDR3 is built from 13 residues. The DNA of the CDR3 is TGTGCCAGCAGCGTCCAGTTAGCGGGTGAGCAGTTCTTC. Translated: CASSVQLAGEQFF.